One and the same sample provided the 16 T cell receptor beta chains below, sequenced in a study of CD8 T cells in ankylosing spondylitis. TCRdb re-called the 5' RACE reads through MiXCR, storing one row per CDR3 protein. The profile shows about 140,000 distinct CDR3 sequences, about an eighth of them singletons. Sequencing was carried out using blood, either unsorted or a sorted T cell fraction (not recorded which). The receptors originated from a female donor with ankylosing spondylitis or in good health (not recorded which).

V and J are TRBV30 and TRBJ2-6, with TRBD1 identical over 8 bases. After removal of 3 bases from V and 0 bases from J, the junction contained 10 bases not matched to a gene. This CDR3 is built from 18 residues. Germline-derived CDR1 and CDR2 are GTSNPN and SVGIG (reference sequence). The CDR3 DNA is TGTGCCTGGAGCCAACGGGACAGGCATCTCTCTGGGGCCAACGTCCTGACTTTC. Translated: CAWSQRDRHLSGANVLTF.

This clonotype was recorded at least ten times. The chain is built from TRBV29-1 and TRBJ2-1, with 8 bases matching TRBD2. This CDR3 contains 15 residues. Germline V gene sequence: CDR1 SQVTM, CDR2 ANQGSEA. V shed 1 base, J shed 6 bases, and the junction held 8 bases outside the gene matches. In nucleotides, the CDR3 is TGCAGCGTTGAAGCGGCTTACAGCGGGAGCAATGAGCAGTTCTTC. It yields the protein CSVEAAYSGSNEQFF.

This clonotype was observed many times. The CDR3 DNA follows: TGTGCCAGCAGCTTAGTCGAGGGGATGAACACTGAAGCTTTCTTT. Its translation: CASSLVEGMNTEAFF. The rearrangement uses TRBV7-9 and TRBJ1-1, with D perhaps matching TRBD1 (5 bases). The germline V gene has CDR1 SEHNR and CDR2 FQNEAQ (reference sequence). The ends were cut back, 1 base at V and 0 bases at J, with 9 bases in the middle. This CDR3 region has 15 residues.

Concerning this clonotype: A much larger clonotype is one base distant, so this may be a read error. The chain links TRBV27 to TRBJ1-2; D is ambiguous. Germline V CDR1 and CDR2: MNHEY, SMNVEV (reference sequence). This CDR3 comprises 13 residues. The CDR3 DNA follows: TGTGCCAGCAGTTTCCGGGGAGTCTATGGCTACAACTTC. This encodes CASSFRGVYGYNF.

This clonotype was detected a few times. The V call is TRBV7-3, the J call TRBJ2-4; TRBD2 agrees at 7 bases. V lost 3 bases to trimming and J lost 6 bases; unmatched junction nucleotides: 11. The CDR3 runs 16 residues. The germline V gene has CDR1 SGHTA and CDR2 FQGTGA. Here the CDR3 reads CASSLGGDARSNIQYF. CDR3 sequence (DNA): TGTGCCAGCAGCTTGGGGGGGGACGCACGATCAAACATTCAGTACTTC.

This clonotype was counted many times. For the CDR3, the DNA is TGCAGTGCTATAGTGCGGGACCGACAAGATTACAATGAGCAGTTCTTC. This codes for CSAIVRDRQDYNEQFF. This chain links TRBV20-1 with TRBJ2-1, with D perhaps matching TRBD2 (6 bases). Germline-derived CDR1 and CDR2 are DFQATT and SNEGSKA (reference sequence). V gave up 4 bases and J gave up 4 bases, with 20 bases separating them. This CDR3 is 16 amino acids long.

This clonotype was detected ten times or more. J is TRBJ2-1 and V is TRBV12-3 or TRBV12-4, with D maybe TRBD2 (5 bases). V lost 10 bases and J 9 bases, leaving 22 bases between the germline ends. This CDR3 comprises 14 residues. The CDR3 DNA is TGTGCCATCCGCCCCCCGGAGGAGGCGAGTGAGCAGTTCTTC. This sequence encodes CAIRPPEEASEQFF.

This clonotype was detected ten times or more. The V gene is TRBV12-3 or TRBV12-4, the J gene TRBJ2-2; tentatively, D is TRBD1 (5 bases). This CDR3 is 15 amino acids long. V was trimmed by 5 bases and J by 0 bases, leaving 10 bases between them. CDR3 in amino acids: CASSPGLTNTGELFF. The CDR3 region has the DNA TGTGCCAGCAGTCCAGGGTTGACGAACACCGGGGAGCTGTTTTTT.

In the case of this clonotype: A read error may be the cause here, since a much bigger clone is one base away. This sequence joins TRBV20-1 and TRBJ2-7; D perhaps matches TRBD2 (6 bases). CDR3 length equals 14 residues. The V gene's germline CDR1 is DFQATT and CDR2 SNEGSKA (reference sequence). DNA for the CDR3: TGCAGTGCTGCTGGCAGGGAGGCTCACTACGAGCAGAACTTC. It codes for CSAAGREAHYEQNF.

As to this clonotype: This sequence may be a read error, since a much larger clone differs from it by one base. The V gene is TRBV11-2, the J gene TRBJ2-1; D gene unclear. CDR1 is SGHAT, CDR2 FQNNGV, per germline. This CDR3 contains 12 residues. CDR3 DNA sequence: TGTGCCTGCAGCCATACTCGCTATGAGCAGTTCTTC. Amino acids: CACSHTRYEQFF.

This clonotype appeared many times. CDR3 in DNA: TGTGCCAGCAGTTTGACTAGCGGTCCCTACGAGCAGTACTTC. This gives the protein CASSLTSGPYEQYF. The genes are TRBV12-3 or TRBV12-4 and TRBJ2-7, with 9 positions matching TRBD2. The CDR3 length is 14 residues. V was clipped by 3 bases and J by 2 bases; unmatched bases: 2.

This clonotype has at least ten counts. The chain combines TRBV15 with TRBJ1-1; 7 bases align to TRBD1. CDR3 size: 15 residues. Germline V gives CDR1 LNHNV, CDR2 YYDKDF (reference sequence). With V trimmed by 4 bases and J by 5 bases, 10 bases remained unmatched. The CDR3 region has the DNA TGTGCCACCAGCACTTATCAACAGGGGAGGACTGAAGCTTTCTTT. This translates into CATSTYQQGRTEAFF.

This clonotype occurred many times. The chain links TRBV12-3 or TRBV12-4 to TRBJ1-2; D unclear. Trimming removed 4 bases from V and 5 bases from J, with 5 bases in between. The CDR3 contains 11 residues. Here the CDR3 reads CASSSGYGYTF. For the CDR3, the DNA is TGTGCCAGCAGTTCGGGGTATGGCTACACCTTC.

This clonotype was seen a handful of times. One junction end disagrees with the germline gene, perhaps due to a read error. The V and J genes are TRBV7-9 and TRBJ1-2; perhaps TRBD1 as D (6 bases). Germline V CDR1 and CDR2: SEHNR, FQNEAQ (reference sequence). This CDR3 is built from 13 residues. The CDR3 here is CTSSQQGTDGYTF. The CDR3 region has the DNA TGTACCAGCAGCCAGCAGGGGACTGATGGCTACACCTTC.

This clonotype appeared many times. The chain joins TRBV5-1 to TRBJ2-1, with D perhaps matching TRBD2 (5 bases). V dropped 2 bases and J dropped 8 bases, with 14 bases sitting between them. The CDR3 is made up of 14 amino acids. Germline V lookup: CDR1 SGHRS, CDR2 YFSETQ. The CDR3 region is CASSFQQFGDEQFF. The DNA for the CDR3 is TGCGCCAGCAGCTTTCAGCAATTCGGGGATGAGCAGTTCTTC.

The J gene is TRBJ1-2, the V gene TRBV28, with TRBD1 identical over 10 bases. The CDR3 is 15 residues long. Per germline, CDR1 MDHEN and CDR2 SYDVKM. V shed 7 bases and J 4 bases; nucleotides not matched to a gene: 9. The CDR3 bases are TGTGCCAGCACCGGACAGGGGGTATCAGGCTATGGCTACACCTTC. Its protein product is CASTGQGVSGYGYTF.